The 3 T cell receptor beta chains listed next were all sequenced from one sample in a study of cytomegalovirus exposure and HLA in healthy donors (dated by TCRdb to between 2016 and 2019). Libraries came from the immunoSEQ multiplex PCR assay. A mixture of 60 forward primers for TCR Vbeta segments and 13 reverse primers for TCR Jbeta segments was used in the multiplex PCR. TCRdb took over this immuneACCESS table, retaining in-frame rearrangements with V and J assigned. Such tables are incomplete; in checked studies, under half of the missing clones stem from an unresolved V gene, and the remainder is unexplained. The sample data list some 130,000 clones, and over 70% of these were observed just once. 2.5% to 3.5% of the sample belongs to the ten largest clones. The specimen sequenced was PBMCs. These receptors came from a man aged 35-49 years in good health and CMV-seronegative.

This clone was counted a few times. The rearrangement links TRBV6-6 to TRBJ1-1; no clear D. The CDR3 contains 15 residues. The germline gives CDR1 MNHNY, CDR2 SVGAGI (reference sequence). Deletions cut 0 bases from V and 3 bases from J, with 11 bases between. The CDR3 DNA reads TGTGCCAGCAGTTACTCGGCCCCCGGGGACACTGAAGCTTTCTTT. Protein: CASSYSAPGDTEAFF.

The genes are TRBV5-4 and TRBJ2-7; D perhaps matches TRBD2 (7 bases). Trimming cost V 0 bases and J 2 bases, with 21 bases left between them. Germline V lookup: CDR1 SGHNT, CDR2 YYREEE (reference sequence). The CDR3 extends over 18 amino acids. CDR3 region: CASSLAGGPWQETYEQYF. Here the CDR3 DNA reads TGTGCCAGCAGCTTGGCCGGGGGGCCTTGGCAGGAGACCTACGAGCAGTACTTC.

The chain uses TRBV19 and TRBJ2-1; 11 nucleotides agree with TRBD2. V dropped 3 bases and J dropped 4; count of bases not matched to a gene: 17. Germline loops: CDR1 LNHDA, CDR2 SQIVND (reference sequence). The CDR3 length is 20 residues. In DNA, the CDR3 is TGTGCCAGTAGTATTGTCGCCCAGCTAGCGGGAGGAGCACGTTACAATGAGCAGTTCTTC. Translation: CASSIVAQLAGGARYNEQFF.